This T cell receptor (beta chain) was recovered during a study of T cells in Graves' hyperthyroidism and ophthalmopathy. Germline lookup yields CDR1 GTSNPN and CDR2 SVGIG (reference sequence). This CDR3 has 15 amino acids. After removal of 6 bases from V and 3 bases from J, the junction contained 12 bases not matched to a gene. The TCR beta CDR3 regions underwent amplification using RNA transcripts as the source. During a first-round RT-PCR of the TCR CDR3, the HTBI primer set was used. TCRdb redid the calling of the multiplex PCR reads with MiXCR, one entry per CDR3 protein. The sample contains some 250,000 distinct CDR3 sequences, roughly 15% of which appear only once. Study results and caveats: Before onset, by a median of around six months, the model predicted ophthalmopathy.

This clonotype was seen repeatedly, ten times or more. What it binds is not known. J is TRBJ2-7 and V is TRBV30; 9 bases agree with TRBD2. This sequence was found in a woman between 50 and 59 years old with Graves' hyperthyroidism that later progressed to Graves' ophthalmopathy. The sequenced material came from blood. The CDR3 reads CACKGAGGLSYEQYF. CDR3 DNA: TGTGCCTGCAAGGGCGCGGGAGGGTTGAGCTACGAGCAGTACTTC.